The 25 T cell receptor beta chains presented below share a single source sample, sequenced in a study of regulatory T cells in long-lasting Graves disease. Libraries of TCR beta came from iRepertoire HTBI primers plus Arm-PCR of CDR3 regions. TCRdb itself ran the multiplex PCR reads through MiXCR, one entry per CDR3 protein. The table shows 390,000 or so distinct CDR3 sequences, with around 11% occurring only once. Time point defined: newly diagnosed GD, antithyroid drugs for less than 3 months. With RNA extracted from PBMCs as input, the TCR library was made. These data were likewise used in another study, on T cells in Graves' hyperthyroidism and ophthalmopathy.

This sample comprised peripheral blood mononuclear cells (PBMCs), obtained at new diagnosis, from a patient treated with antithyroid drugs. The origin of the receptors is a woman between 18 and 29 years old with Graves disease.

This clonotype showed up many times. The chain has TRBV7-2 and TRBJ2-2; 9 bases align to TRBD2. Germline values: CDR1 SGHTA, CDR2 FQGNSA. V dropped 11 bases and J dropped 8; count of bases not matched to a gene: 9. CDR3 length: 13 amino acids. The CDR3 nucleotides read TGTGCCTCTCTAAGCGGGGGGCGGGGGGAGCTGTTTTTT. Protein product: CASLSGGRGELFF.

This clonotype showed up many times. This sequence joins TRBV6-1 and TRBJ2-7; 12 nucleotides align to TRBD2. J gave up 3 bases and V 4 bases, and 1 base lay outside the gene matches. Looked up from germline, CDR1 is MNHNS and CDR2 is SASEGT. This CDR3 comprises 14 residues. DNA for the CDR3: TGTGCCAGCAGTGGGACTAGCGGGGTCTACGAGCAGTACTTC. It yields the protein CASSGTSGVYEQYF.

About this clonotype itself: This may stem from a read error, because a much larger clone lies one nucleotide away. The chain's CDR3 is CASSLGPDGRAFF. In nucleotides, the CDR3 is TGTGCCAGCAGTTTAGGTCCTGACGGGCGAGCTTTCTTT. The chain combines TRBV12-3 or TRBV12-4 with TRBJ1-1; D unresolved. The CDR3 runs 13 residues. Trimming cost V 1 base and J 10 bases, with 13 bases left between them.

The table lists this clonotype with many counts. The chain's CDR3 is CSVRAGARTEAFF. The CDR3 DNA sequence: TGCAGCGTACGAGCGGGGGCAAGAACTGAAGCTTTCTTT. V is TRBV29-1 and J is TRBJ1-1; D perhaps matches TRBD1 (6 bases). The CDR3 spans 13 residues. Germline lookup yields CDR1 SQVTM and CDR2 ANQGSEA. V was pared by 6 bases and J by 5 bases, with 16 bases between.

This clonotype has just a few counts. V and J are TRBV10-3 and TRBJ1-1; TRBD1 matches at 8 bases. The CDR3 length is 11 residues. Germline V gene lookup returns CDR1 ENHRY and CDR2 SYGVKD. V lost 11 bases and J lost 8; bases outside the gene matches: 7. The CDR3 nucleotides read TGTGCCGCAGGGACAGGCGGAGAAGCTTTCTTT. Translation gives CAAGTGGEAFF.

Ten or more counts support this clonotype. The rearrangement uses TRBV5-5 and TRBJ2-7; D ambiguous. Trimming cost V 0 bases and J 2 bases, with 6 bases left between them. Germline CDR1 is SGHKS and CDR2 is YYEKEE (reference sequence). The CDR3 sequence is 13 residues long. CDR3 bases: TGTGCCAGCAGCTTGGCGAATCCCTACGAGCAGTACTTC. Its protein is CASSLANPYEQYF.

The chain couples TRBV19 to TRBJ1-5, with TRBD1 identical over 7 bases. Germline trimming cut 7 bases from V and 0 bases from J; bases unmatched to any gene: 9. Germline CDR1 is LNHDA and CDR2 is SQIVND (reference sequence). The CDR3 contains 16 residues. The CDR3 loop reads CASKRDRSYSNQPQHF. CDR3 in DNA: TGTGCCAGTAAGAGGGACAGATCATATAGCAATCAGCCCCAGCATTTT.

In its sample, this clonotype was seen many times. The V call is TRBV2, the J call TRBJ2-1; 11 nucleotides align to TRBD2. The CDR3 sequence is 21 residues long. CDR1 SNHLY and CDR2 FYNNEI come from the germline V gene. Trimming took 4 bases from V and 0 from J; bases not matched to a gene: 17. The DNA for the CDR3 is TGTGCCAGCAGTGTCCCCACGGCCACTAGCGGGAGTAGGACCTCCTACAATGAGCAGTTCTTC. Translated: CASSVPTATSGSRTSYNEQFF.

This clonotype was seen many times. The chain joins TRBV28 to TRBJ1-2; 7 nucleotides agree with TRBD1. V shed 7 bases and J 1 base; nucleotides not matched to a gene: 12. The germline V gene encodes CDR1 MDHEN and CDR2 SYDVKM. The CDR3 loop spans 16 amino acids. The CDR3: CASTTPGGGDNYGYTF. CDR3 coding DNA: TGTGCCAGCACTACCCCAGGAGGGGGCGATAACTATGGCTACACCTTC.

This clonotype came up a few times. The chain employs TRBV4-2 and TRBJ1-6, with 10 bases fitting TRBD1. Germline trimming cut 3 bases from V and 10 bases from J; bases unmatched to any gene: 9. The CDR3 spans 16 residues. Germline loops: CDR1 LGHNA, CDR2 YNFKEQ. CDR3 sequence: CASSQTGGAFRSPLHF. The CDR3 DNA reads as TGTGCCAGCAGCCAGACAGGGGGCGCGTTCAGATCACCCCTCCACTTT.

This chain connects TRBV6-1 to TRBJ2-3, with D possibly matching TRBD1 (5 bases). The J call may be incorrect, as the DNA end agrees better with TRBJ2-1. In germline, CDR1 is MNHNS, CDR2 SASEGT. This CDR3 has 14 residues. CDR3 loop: CASSELARQGEQFF. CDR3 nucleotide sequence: TGTGCCAGCAGTGAATTAGCCCGCCAGGGCGAGCAGTTCTTC.

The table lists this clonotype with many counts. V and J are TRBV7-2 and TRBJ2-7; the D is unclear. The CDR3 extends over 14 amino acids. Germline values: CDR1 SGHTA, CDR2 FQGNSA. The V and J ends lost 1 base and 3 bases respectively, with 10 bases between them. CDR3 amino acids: CASSLGGSYYEQYF. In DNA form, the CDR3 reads TGTGCCAGCAGCTTAGGCGGCAGTTACTACGAGCAGTACTTC.

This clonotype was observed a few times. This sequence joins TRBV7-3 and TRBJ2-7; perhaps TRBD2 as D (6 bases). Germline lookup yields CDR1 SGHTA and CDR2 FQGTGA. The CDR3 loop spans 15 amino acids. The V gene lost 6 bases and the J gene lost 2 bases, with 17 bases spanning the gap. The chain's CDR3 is CASSLTGLTTYEQYF. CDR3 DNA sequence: TGTGCCAGCAGTCTTACGGGACTGACTACCTACGAGCAGTACTTC.

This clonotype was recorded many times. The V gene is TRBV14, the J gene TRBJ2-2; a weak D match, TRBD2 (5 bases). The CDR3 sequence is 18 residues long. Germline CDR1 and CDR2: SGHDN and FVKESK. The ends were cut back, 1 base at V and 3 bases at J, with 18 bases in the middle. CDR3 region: CASSQVIRRGVYTGELFF. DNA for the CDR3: TGTGCCAGCAGCCAAGTTATTCGTCGGGGAGTGTACACCGGGGAGCTGTTTTTT.

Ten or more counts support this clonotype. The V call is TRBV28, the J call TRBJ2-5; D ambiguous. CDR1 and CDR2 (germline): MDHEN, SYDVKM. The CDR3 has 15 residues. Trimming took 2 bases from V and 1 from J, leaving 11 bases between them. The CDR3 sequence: CASSLAAAFQETQYF. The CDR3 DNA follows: TGTGCCAGCAGTTTAGCGGCAGCGTTCCAAGAGACCCAGTACTTC. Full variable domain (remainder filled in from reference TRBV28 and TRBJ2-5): DVKVTQSSRYLVKRTGEKVFLECVQDMDHENMFWYRQDPGLGLRLIYFSYDVKMKEKGDIPEGYSVSREKKERFSLILESASTNQTSMYLCASSLAAAFQETQYFGPGTRLLVL.

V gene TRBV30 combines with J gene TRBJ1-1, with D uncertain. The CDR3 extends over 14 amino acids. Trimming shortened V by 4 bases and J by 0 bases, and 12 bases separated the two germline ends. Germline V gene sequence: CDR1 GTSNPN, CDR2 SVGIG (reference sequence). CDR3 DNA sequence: TGTGCCTGGATTTTTGGCGGGGTGAACACTGAAGCTTTCTTT. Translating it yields CAWIFGGVNTEAFF. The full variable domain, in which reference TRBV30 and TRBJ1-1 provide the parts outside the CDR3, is SQTIHQWPATLVQPVGSPLSLECTVEGTSNPNLYWYRQAAGRGLQLLFYSVGIGQISSEVPQNLSASRPQDRQFILSSKKLLLSDSGFYLCAWIFGGVNTEAFFGQGTRLTVV.

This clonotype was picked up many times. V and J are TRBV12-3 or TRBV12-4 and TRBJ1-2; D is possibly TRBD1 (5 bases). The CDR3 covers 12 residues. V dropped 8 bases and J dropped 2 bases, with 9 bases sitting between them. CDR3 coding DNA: TGTGCCAGCGGGCAGGGAAACTATGGCTACACCTTC. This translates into CASGQGNYGYTF.

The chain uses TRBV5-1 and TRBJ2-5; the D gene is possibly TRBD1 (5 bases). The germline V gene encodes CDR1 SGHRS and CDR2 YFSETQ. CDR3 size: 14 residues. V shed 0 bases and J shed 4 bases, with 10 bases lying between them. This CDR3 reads CASSLEGARETQYF. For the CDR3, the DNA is TGCGCCAGCAGCTTGGAAGGGGCTCGAGAGACCCAGTACTTC.

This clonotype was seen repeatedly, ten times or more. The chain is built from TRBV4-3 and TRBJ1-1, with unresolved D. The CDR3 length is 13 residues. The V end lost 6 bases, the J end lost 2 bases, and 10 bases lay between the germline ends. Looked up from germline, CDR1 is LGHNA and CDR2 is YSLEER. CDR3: CASSPGDNTEAFF. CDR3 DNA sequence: TGCGCCAGCAGTCCCGGGGATAACACTGAAGCTTTCTTT.

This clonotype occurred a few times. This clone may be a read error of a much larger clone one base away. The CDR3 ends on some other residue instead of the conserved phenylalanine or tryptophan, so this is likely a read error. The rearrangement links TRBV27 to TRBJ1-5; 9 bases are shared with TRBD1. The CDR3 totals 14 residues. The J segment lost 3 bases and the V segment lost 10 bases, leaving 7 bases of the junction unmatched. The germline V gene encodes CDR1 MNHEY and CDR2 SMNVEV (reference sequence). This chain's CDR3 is CATNDRGTNQPQHL. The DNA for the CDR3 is TGTGCCACCAACGACAGGGGGACCAATCAGCCCCAGCATCTT.

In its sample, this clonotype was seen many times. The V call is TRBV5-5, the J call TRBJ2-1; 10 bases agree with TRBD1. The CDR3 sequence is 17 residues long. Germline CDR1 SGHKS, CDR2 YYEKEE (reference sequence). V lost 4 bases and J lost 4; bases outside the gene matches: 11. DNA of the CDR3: TGTGCCAGCAGCGTAATACCGGGACAGGGGCCTTACAATGAGCAGTTCTTC. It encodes CASSVIPGQGPYNEQFF.

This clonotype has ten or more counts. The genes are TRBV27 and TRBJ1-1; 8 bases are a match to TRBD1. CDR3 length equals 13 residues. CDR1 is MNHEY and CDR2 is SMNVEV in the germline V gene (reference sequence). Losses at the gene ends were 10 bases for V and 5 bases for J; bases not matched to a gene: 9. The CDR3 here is CAIHRQGWTEAFF. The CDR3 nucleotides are TGTGCCATCCATCGACAGGGGTGGACTGAAGCTTTCTTT.

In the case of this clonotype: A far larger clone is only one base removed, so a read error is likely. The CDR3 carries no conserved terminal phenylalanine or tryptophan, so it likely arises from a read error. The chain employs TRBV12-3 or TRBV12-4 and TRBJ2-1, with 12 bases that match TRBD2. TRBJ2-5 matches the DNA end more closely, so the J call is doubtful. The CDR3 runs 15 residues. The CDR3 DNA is TGTGCCAGCAGTTTGAGGACTAGCGGGAAGGAGACCCAGTACTCC. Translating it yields CASSLRTSGKETQYS.

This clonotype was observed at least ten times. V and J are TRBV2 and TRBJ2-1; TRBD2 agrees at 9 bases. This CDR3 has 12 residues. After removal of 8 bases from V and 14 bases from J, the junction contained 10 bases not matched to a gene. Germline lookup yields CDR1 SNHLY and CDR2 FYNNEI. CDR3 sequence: CASDRGGVPEFF. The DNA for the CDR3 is TGTGCCAGCGACCGCGGGGGGGTACCAGAGTTCTTC.

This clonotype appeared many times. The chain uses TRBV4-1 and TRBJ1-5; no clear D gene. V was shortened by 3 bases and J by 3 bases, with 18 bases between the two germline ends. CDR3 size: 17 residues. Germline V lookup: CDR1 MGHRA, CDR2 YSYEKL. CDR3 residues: CASSHGGTAPLNQPQHF. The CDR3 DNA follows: TGCGCCAGCAGCCATGGCGGAACAGCGCCTCTCAATCAGCCCCAGCATTTT.